What follows is one T cell receptor beta chain and its context. Its binding antigen is unknown. It has no much larger one-base neighbor in the sample; base qualities were not kept. The record originates from a study of blood T cell repertoires in COVID-19 (TCRdb year 2020). About the full investigation: The collaborator samples originated in the United States, Italy and Spain and spanned the acute and convalescent phases of COVID-19. The prospective study material was composed of cDNA or gDNA derived from T cells, B-cell-depleted T cells, or PBMCs. The dataset comprised deeply sampled blood TCRbeta repertoires from subjects exposed to, actively infected with, or recovered from COVID-19. The repertoires were made available in a free public database intended to serve as a resource for research on the immune response to SARS-CoV-2. The samples were drawn from the first 160 participants of the ongoing ImmuneRACE study and from over 950 subjects provided by 6 global collaborators. The sample metadata nearly always contained a de-identified subject ID, COVID-19 status, age in years and sex. Where available, HLA class I and class II types were obtained from metadata supplied by the sample provider rather than from assay-based typing. Points the paper makes about the study in general: The amount of clinical and demographic metadata varied by source and participant and was provided uncurated.

Whole blood was collected in K2EDTA tubes by collaborating institutions according to the institutions' own protocols. Collaborator samples were shipped for TCRbeta analysis as frozen whole blood, isolated PBMCs, or DNA extracted from either sample type. Including the terminal cysteine and phenylalanine, the CDR3 comprises 15 residues. The retained sequence is limited to the CDR3, 45 bases, with the frame set at the first base. Trimming accounts for 5 bases at V and 7 bases at J, while the number of junction bases matched to no gene is 9. CDR1 SEHNR and CDR2 FQNEAQ are derived from the germline V gene (reference sequence). TCRbeta CDR3 regions were amplified from genomic DNA using the immunoSEQ Assay, a bias-controlled multiplex PCR. As for how the authors treated the data: Within the assay, amplification of reference gene primers was used to estimate how many nucleated cells each sample contained. To quantify the absolute abundance of each unique TCRbeta CDR3 rearrangement, sequence reads were collapsed and filtered. For each sample, productive Simpson clonality was calculated as the square root of Simpson's diversity index over productive rearrangements. TCRdb stores this immuneACCESS table with in-frame sequences only. Part of the clones is absent; in the studies checked, under half of the shortfall reflects unresolved V genes, and no reason is known for the rest. V and J calls and clone size are as listed in that table; D and trimming were resolved from the DNA. In this sample the table shows 60,000 to 70,000 clones, about 91% of which occur a single time. Roughly 13% of the sample comes from the top ten.

The sequence links TRBV7-9 to TRBJ1-4; 8 central nucleotides agree with TRBD1. The clonotype originates from a human donor with active COVID-19. The donor label of this sample is uncertain. The material sequenced was peripheral blood. The CDR3 protein sequence reads: CASSPDRGGGEKLFF. At the DNA level, the sequence is TGTGCCAGCAGCCCTGACAGGGGAGGGGGTGAAAAACTGTTTTTT. Full variable domain (CDR3 extended with the reference TRBV7-9 and TRBJ1-4 proteins): DTGVSQNPRHKITKRGQNVTFRCDPISEHNRLYWYRQTLGQGPEFLTYFQNEAQLEKSRLLSDRFSAERPKGSFSTLEIQRTEQGDSAMYLCASSPDRGGGEKLFFGSGTQLSVL.